This T cell receptor (beta chain) was recovered during a study of blood T cell repertoires in COVID-19 (dated by TCRdb to the early 2020s). General notes on the study: The collaborator samples originated in the United States, Italy and Spain and spanned the acute and convalescent phases of COVID-19. Subjects who had been exposed to COVID-19, were actively infected with it, or had recovered from it provided the deeply sampled blood TCRbeta repertoires that made up the dataset. Where HLA class I and class II types were available, the types were taken from metadata supplied by the sample provider, not from assay-based typing. The repertoires were released in a freely available public database meant as a resource for research on the immune response to SARS-CoV-2. The prospective study material was composed of cDNA or gDNA derived from T cells, B-cell-depleted T cells, or PBMCs. Samples were obtained from the ongoing ImmuneRACE study (first 160 participants) and from approximately 1,200 subjects provided by 6 global collaborators. Sample metadata almost always included a de-identified subject ID, COVID-19 status, age in years and sex. Points the paper makes about the study in general: The amount of clinical and demographic metadata varied by source and participant and was provided uncurated.

Details on this clone: Its recognized antigen is unknown. No base quality values were provided; no much bigger clone lies one nucleotide off.

Participants in the prospective study were aged about 18 to 90 years, lived in 24 United States geographic areas, and enrolled through a virtual design. In the prospective study, cohorts were assigned on the basis of participant-reported clinical history obtained from a screening survey and a study questionnaire. In the prospective study, mobile phlebotomists collected whole blood, serum and a nasopharyngeal or oropharyngeal swab from each participant. Over a 2-month period, participants in the prospective study had the option of providing additional blood draws and questionnaires. Prospective study blood samples were shipped either frozen or at room temperature before DNA extraction. The CDR3 measures 13 amino acids from cysteine to phenylalanine. CDR3 DNA only is kept here, 39 bases in frame from base 1. The CDR1 and CDR2 encoded by the germline V gene are ENHRY and SYGVKD. Trimming at the junction amounts to 5 bases on V and 9 bases on J, and the germline ends lie 15 bases apart.

The immunoSEQ Assay, a bias-controlled multiplex PCR, was used to amplify TCRbeta CDR3 regions from genomic DNA. Per the authors' processing: Nucleated cell counts per sample were estimated from amplification of reference gene primers within the assay. Sequence reads were collapsed and filtered to measure the absolute abundance of every unique TCRbeta CDR3 rearrangement. For each sample, productive Simpson clonality was calculated by taking the square root of Simpson's diversity index across productive rearrangements. This is the immuneACCESS table as TCRdb keeps it, with only in-frame sequences that have V and J called. A part of the clones is gone; compared with another copy, unresolved V genes explain less than half, and the rest is unexplained. The V and J calls and clone size are taken from that table; D and trimming were inferred from the DNA. In all, the sample holds about 200,000 clones, and about 86% of those were seen once. Of the sample, 3% to 4% is held by the ten largest clones.

This sequence uses TRBV10-3 and TRBJ2-3, with TRBD1 as a weak D call on 6 bases. The source material was PBMCs or T cells enriched from blood (not recorded which). This TCR came from a woman in her forties with acute COVID-19. The nucleotides are TGTGCCATCAGTACCCGGGACACAGGCACGCAGTATTTT. Its translation is CAISTRDTGTQYF.